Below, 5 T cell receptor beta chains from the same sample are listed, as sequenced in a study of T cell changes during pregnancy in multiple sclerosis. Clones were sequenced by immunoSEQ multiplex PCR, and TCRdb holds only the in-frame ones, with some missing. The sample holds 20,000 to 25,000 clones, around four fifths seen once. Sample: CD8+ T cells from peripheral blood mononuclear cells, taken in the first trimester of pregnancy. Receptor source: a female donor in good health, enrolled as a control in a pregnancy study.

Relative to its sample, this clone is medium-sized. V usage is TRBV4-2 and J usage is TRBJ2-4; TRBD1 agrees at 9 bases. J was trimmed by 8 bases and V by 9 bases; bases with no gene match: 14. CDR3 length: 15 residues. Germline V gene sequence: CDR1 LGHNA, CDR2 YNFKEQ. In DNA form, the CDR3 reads TGTGCCAGTAGGACAGGGGCTAATACTGGGGACATTCAGTACTTC. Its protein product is CASRTGANTGDIQYF.

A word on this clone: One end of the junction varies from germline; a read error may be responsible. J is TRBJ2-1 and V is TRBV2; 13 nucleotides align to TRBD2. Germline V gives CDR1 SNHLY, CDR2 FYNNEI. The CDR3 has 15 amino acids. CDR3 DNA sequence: TGTGCCAGCAGCGAAGGGACTAGCGGGATTAATGAGCAGTTCTTC. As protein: CASSEGTSGINEQFF.

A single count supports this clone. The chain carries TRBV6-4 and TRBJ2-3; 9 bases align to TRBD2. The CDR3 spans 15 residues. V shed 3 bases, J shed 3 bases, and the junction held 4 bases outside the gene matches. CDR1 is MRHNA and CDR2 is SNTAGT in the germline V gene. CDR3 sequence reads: CASSEASGMTDTQYF. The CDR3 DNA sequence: TGTGCCAGCAGTGAGGCTAGCGGGATGACAGATACGCAGTATTTT.

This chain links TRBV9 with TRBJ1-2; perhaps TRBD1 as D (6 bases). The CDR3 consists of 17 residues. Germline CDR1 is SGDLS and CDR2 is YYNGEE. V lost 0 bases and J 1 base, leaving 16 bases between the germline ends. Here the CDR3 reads CASSVDGGGGLNYGYTF. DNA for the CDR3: TGTGCCAGCAGCGTAGACGGAGGGGGGGGCCTTAACTATGGCTACACCTTC.

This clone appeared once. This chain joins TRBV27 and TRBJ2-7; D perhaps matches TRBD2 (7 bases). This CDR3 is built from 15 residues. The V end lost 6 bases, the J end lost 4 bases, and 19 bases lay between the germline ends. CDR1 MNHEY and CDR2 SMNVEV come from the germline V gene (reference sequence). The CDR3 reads CASSPGAGADYEQYF. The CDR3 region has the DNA TGTGCCAGCAGCCCCGGCGCGGGGGCGGATTACGAGCAGTACTTC.